The present TCR beta chain was sequenced within a study of cytotoxic CD8 clonotypes in ibrutinib-treated CLL. Study-wide context: The cohort had some 10 relapsed/refractory and around 15 treatment-naive patients, around 18 IGHV unmutated. Responses: about 25 partial, 2 complete; after median approximately six years, about 15 stayed remitted, approximately twelve progressed.

Some clones are missing from TCRdb's copy, which holds only in-frame ones; the method was immunoSEQ multiplex PCR. The sample shows around 250,000 clones, about three quarters of them seen only once. Overall study findings and caveats: Pretreatment clonality was elevated relative to age-matched healthy donors and paralleled circulating CD8+ T-cell counts.

Germline-derived CDR1 and CDR2 are SQVTM and ANQGSEA. V lost 5 bases and J lost 4, with 18 bases in between. The CDR3 extends over 14 amino acids. This clone was picked up one time. The target antigen is unknown. This sequence joins TRBV29-1 and TRBJ2-7, with D possibly TRBD2 on 6 matching bases. This TCR came from a human donor with chronic lymphocytic leukemia. The sequenced sample was PBMCs, obtained after 24 months of ibrutinib treatment. The CDR3 sequence: CSVLRDSPLYEQYF. As DNA, the CDR3 is TGCAGCGTTTTGAGGGACTCGCCTTTATACGAGCAGTACTTC.